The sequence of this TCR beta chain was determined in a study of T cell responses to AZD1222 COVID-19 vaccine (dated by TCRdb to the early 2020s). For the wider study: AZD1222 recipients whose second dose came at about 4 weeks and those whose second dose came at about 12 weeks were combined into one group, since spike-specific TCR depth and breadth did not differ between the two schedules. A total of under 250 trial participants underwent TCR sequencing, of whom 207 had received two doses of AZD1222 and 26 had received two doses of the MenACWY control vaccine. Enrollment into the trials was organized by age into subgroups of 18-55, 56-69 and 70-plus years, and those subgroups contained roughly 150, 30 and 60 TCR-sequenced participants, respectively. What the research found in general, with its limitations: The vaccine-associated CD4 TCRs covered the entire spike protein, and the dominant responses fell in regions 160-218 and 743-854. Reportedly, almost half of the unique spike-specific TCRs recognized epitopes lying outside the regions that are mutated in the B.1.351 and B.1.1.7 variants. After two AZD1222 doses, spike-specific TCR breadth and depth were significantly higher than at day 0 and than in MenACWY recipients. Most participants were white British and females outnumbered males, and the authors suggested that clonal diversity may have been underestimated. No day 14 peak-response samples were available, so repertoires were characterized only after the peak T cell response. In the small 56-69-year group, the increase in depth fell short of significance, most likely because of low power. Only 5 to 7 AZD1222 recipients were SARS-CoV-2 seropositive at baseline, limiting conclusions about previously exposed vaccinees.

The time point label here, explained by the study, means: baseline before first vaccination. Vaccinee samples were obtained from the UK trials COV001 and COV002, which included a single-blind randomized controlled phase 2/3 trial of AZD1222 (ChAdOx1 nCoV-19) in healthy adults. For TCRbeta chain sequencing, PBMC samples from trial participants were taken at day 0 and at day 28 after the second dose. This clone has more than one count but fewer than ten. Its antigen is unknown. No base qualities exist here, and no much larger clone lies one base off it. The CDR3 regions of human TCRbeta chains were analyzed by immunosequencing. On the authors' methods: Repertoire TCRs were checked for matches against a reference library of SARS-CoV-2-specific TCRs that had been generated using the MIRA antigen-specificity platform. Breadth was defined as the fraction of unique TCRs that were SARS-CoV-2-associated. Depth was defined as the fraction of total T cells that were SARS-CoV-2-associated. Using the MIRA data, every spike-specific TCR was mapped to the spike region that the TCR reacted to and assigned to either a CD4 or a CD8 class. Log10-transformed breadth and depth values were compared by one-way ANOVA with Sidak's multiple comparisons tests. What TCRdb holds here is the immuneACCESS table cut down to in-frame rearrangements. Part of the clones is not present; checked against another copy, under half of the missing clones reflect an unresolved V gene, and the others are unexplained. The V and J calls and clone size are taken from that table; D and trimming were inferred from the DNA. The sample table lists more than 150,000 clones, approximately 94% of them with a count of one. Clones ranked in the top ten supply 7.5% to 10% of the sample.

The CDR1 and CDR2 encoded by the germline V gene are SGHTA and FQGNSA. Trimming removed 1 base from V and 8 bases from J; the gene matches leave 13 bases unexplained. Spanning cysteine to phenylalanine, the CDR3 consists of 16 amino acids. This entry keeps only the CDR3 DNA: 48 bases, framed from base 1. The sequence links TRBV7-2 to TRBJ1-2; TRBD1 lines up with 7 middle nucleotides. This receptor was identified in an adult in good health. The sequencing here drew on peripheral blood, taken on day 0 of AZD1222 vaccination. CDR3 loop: CASSLDPGQDARGYTF. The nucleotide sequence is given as TGTGCCAGCAGCTTAGACCCCGGACAGGACGCTCGGGGCTACACCTTC.